This T cell receptor (beta chain) was sequenced for a study of blood T cell repertoires in COVID-19. About the study: The United States, Italy and Spain were the sources of the acute and convalescent COVID-19 samples. Sources were T cells, B-cell-depleted T cells, or PBMCs; the material itself was cDNA or gDNA.

Looked up from germline, CDR1 is MNHEY and CDR2 is SMNVEV (reference sequence). V lost 8 bases to trimming and J lost 6 bases; unmatched junction nucleotides: 14. This CDR3 comprises 16 residues. Produced via immunoSEQ multiplex PCR; TCRdb's table is partial and in-frame only. The sample shows over 60,000 clones, approximately 80% of them seen only once. This sequence joins TRBV27 and TRBJ2-7; 12 bases match TRBD1. Sequencing was carried out using peripheral blood. The TCR originated in an elderly man with active or convalescent COVID-19. CDR3: CASGLLPGQGASEQYF. The CDR3 DNA sequence: TGTGCCAGCGGCTTACTTCCGGGACAGGGGGCTTCCGAGCAGTACTTC.